The 12 T cell receptor beta chains below all came from one sample that was sequenced in a study of blood T cell repertoires in COVID-19. Method: immunoSEQ multiplex PCR; TCRdb's copy keeps in-frame clones and lacks some. Of 60,000 to 85,000 clones listed, less than 90% are singletons. Sequencing was done on a sample of peripheral blood. The receptors originated from a man in his fifties or sixties with active COVID-19.

This sequence joins TRBV25-1 and TRBJ1-5; the D gene is possibly TRBD1 (6 bases). V dropped 4 bases and J dropped 6 bases, with 13 bases sitting between them. The CDR3 length is 14 residues. Looked up from germline, CDR1 is MGHDK and CDR2 is SYGVNS. CDR3 in amino acids: CASSGQGNAQPQHF. The CDR3 bases are TGTGCCAGCAGTGGGCAGGGGAATGCTCAGCCCCAGCATTTT.

The chain has TRBV28 and TRBJ2-7; tentatively, D is TRBD1 (6 bases). CDR3 length: 15 amino acids. V lost 7 bases and J 6 bases, leaving 22 bases between the germline ends. The germline V gene encodes CDR1 MDHEN and CDR2 SYDVKM. CDR3 nucleotides: TGTGCCAGCACCATTGCAAGGGGACAAGGGGGCGAGCAGTACTTC. Its translation: CASTIARGQGGEQYF.

The gene calls are TRBV5-1 and TRBJ1-6; no firm D call. V was shortened by 0 bases and J by 7 bases, with 14 bases between the two germline ends. CDR1 SGHRS and CDR2 YFSETQ come from the germline V gene. The CDR3 sequence is 16 residues long. DNA for the CDR3: TGCGCCAGCAGCTTGGCCGATAGAGGGAAAAATTCACCCCTCCACTTT. It codes for CASSLADRGKNSPLHF.

This clone was observed once. The chain links TRBV19 to TRBJ1-4, with TRBD1 matching 7 bases. The CDR3 contains 15 residues. Trimming cost V 5 bases and J 4 bases; bases outside gene matches: 7. Germline V CDR1 and CDR2: LNHDA, SQIVND (reference sequence). The DNA of the CDR3 is TGTGCCAGTAGTGCGGGACAGAAGTTTAATGAAAAACTGTTTTTT. This gives the protein CASSAGQKFNEKLFF.

The table lists this clone with a few counts. Mismatch with germline at one junction end may stem from a read error. The chain has TRBV7-7 and TRBJ2-1, with D unresolved. Germline CDR1 and CDR2: SSHAT and FNYEAQ (reference sequence). The CDR3 loop spans 13 amino acids. CDR3 amino acids: CASSLDPDNEQFF. The CDR3 nucleotides read TGTGCTAGCAGCTTAGATCCGGACAATGAGCAGTTCTTC.

V gene TRBV19 combines with J gene TRBJ1-1; D is unresolved. Germline lookup yields CDR1 LNHDA and CDR2 SQIVND (reference sequence). The CDR3 spans 14 residues. Trimming shortened V by 6 bases and J by 4 bases, and 15 bases separated the two germline ends. CDR3 nucleotides: TGTGCCAGTAGCCAATTTATACTCGGCACTGAAGCTTTCTTT. As protein: CASSQFILGTEAFF.

The gene calls are TRBV5-1 and TRBJ2-1, with TRBD1 matching over 7 bases. The CDR3 runs to 14 residues. Germline V lookup: CDR1 SGHRS, CDR2 YFSETQ. V dropped 5 bases and J dropped 6; count of bases not matched to a gene: 8. The CDR3 DNA reads as TGCGCCAGCAGAATAGTCCCAGGGGGCAATGAGCAGTTCTTC. Protein product: CASRIVPGGNEQFF.

The V gene is TRBV24-1, the J gene TRBJ2-3; 8 positions match TRBD1. This CDR3 is built from 15 residues. In germline, CDR1 is KGHDR, CDR2 SFDVKD. The V gene end was trimmed by 5 bases and the J gene end by 4 bases; junction bases not matched to a gene: 7. The CDR3 DNA reads as TGTGCCACCAGTGCCGCAGGACAGGGTGCAGATACGCAGTATTTT. Protein product: CATSAAGQGADTQYF.

The J gene is TRBJ2-7, the V gene TRBV7-9; 12 nucleotides agree with TRBD1. V lost 2 bases to trimming and J lost 10 bases; unmatched junction nucleotides: 3. CDR3 length: 13 amino acids. CDR1 and CDR2 from the germline V gene are SEHNR and FQNEAQ (reference sequence). CDR3 loop: CASSLPGQGAQYF. The CDR3 DNA reads as TGTGCCAGCAGCTTACCGGGACAGGGGGCCCAGTACTTC.

The chain couples TRBV6-5 to TRBJ2-5, with D possibly matching TRBD2 (6 bases). CDR1 MNHEY and CDR2 SVGAGI come from the germline V gene. V was clipped by 5 bases and J by 1 base, with 14 bases between them. This CDR3 comprises 15 residues. CDR3 sequence: CASSNTGGIQETQYF. CDR3 sequence (DNA): TGTGCCAGCAGTAATACCGGCGGGATCCAAGAGACCCAGTACTTC.

This clone was recorded a few times. The CDR3 is CASSQDPDSGTQYF. CDR3 bases: TGCGCCAGCAGCCAAGATCCCGACTCGGGGACGCAGTATTTT. This chain connects TRBV4-3 to TRBJ2-3; D is perhaps TRBD2 (5 bases). The CDR3 is 14 amino acids. The germline gives CDR1 LGHNA, CDR2 YSLEER. V lost 0 bases, J lost 9 bases, and 13 bases lay in between.

CDR3 bases: TGTGCCAGCAGCCGGCGGGCCGAAAAGGGCTACACCTTC. Translating it yields CASSRRAEKGYTF. The chain is built from TRBV11-2 and TRBJ1-2, with D uncertain. V was shortened by 5 bases and J by 8 bases, with 15 bases between the two germline ends. The CDR3 spans 13 residues. Per germline, CDR1 SGHAT and CDR2 FQNNGV.